This TCR beta chain is drawn from a study of PD-1 blockade in classical Hodgkin lymphoma (dated by TCRdb to 2018 to 2021). A note on the overall study: Nivolumab dosing was 3 mg/kg intravenously every 2 weeks, continuing until either disease progression or unacceptable toxicity. The study used CyTOF and TCR beta sequencing to define a peripheral blood immune signature of response to PD-1 blockade in classical Hodgkin lymphoma. The research as a whole found: The study covered only a single clinical trial cohort, and the causes of the repertoire differences, possibly disease activity or prior therapy, were still not defined. Diversity was lower in patients who began nivolumab less than 1 year after ASCT, so these patients were left out of later analyses to avoid confounding by immune reconstitution. Baseline TCR diversity was reported to be lower in newly diagnosed patients than in healthy donors and to be lower still in relapsed/refractory patients. By C4D1, a significant rise was seen in CD4+ TCR diversity but not in CD8+ TCR diversity (p=0.0027 vs p=0.16), and the rise was most apparent among complete responders (p=0.02). Among trial patients, those achieving complete response had baseline diversity similar to that of newly diagnosed patients, while diversity was significantly lower in partial responders and progressors.

What this sample's time point label stands for: cycle 2 day 1 (C2D1) of nivolumab. All trial patients had relapsed after autologous stem cell transplantation, with cohorts A, B and C differing in prior brentuximab vedotin exposure. The trial cohort comprised 56 patients with relapsed/refractory classical Hodgkin lymphoma whose best overall responses were complete response, partial response or progressive disease. In the multi-cohort phase II CheckMate 205 trial, trial patients received single-agent nivolumab. An independent review committee assessed best overall response by applying the 2007 International Working Group response criteria. Trial PBMCs were collected immediately before nivolumab initiation (C1D1) and during therapy at cycle 2 day 1 and cycle 4 day 1. Peripheral blood was collected in 8 mL Vacutainer Cell Preparation Tubes, from which PBMCs were isolated by centrifugation and then cryopreserved.

From its cysteine to its phenylalanine, the CDR3 spans 15 amino acids. Only the CDR3 part of the read is kept: 45 bases, read in frame from the first base. CDR1 SEHNR and CDR2 FQNEAQ were looked up in the germline V gene (reference sequence). Germline trimming: 4 bases from V, 4 bases from J; junction bases outside gene matches: 7. Genomic DNA was isolated using the Qiagen DNeasy kit from unsorted PBMCs as well as from negatively selected CD4+ and CD8+ fractions. TCR beta CDR3 regions were amplified by immunoSEQ multiplex PCR using primers annealing to V and J segments. A synthetic immune receptor repertoire was used to minimize amplification bias, and remaining bias was computationally removed after sequencing. The authors' pipeline ran thus. Custom Python scripts were used to quantify repertoire diversity as the Shannon entropy index. Unsorted, CD4+ and CD8+ repertoires were examined separately, except in combined analyses, for which CD4+ and CD8+ sequences were merged in silico. Clonal expansion was defined as at least a 2-fold frequency increase after treatment relative to C1D1, with a pseudocount of 0.5 for undetected baseline clones. Singleton clones were defined as clones with 0 or 1 copy at C1D1, and non-singleton clones were defined as clones with 2 or more copies. Clones expanded in unsorted samples were assigned a CD4+, CD8+ or unknown annotation through matching of protein sequences in sorted samples from the same patient. Diversity changes from C1D1 to C4D1 were tested in paired samples using Wilcoxon tests. In its TCRdb copy, this immuneACCESS table keeps in-frame sequences only and misses some clones. Where compared with another copy, unresolved V genes explain less than half of these, and the others have no known cause. The DNA gave D and trimming, while V, J and clone size come from that table. The sample yields roughly 140,000 clones; less than 80% were counted once. Approximately 9.6% of the sample lies in the top ten.

A note on this clone: There is no known antigen for this receptor. Base qualities are not at hand, and no much larger clone is one base apart.

Sequenced material: peripheral blood mononuclear cells (PBMCs), taken before the second cycle of nivolumab. The sequence derives from a human donor with classical Hodgkin lymphoma. This chain is built from TRBV7-9 and TRBJ1-1, with 9 middle bases fitting TRBD1. The nucleotide sequence is TGTGCCAGCAGCTCCTGGGACAGGGCAATCACTGAAGCTTTCTTT. Its translation is CASSSWDRAITEAFF. The variable domain in full, with residues beyond the CDR3 obtained from the reference TRBV7-9 and TRBJ1-1 genes, is DTGVSQNPRHKITKRGQNVTFRCDPISEHNRLYWYRQTLGQGPEFLTYFQNEAQLEKSRLLSDRFSAERPKGSFSTLEIQRTEQGDSAMYLCASSSWDRAITEAFFGQGTRLTVV.